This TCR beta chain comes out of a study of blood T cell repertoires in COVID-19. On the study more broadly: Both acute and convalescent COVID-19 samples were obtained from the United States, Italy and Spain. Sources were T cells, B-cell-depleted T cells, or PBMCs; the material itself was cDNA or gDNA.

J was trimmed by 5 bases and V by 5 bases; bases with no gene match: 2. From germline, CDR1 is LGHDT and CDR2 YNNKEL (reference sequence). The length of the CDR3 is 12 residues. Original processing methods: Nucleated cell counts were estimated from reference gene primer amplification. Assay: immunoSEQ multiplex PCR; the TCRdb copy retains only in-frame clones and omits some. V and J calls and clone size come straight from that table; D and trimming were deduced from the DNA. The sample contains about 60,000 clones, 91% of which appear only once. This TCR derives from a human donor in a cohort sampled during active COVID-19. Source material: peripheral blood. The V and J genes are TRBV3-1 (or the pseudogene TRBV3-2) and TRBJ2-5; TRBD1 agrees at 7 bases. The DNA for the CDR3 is TGTGCCAGCAGCGCAGGGGGTGAGACCCAGTACTTC. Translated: CASSAGGETQYF.